This is a list of T cell receptor beta chains from one sample in a study of OX40 agonist ivuxolimab in advanced cancers. Method: immunoSEQ multiplex PCR; TCRdb's copy keeps in-frame clones and lacks some. The sample includes fewer than 55,000 clones, roughly nine tenths of them seen just once. This specimen was CD4+ or CD8+ T cells sorted from blood, taken in a trial of the OX40 agonist ivuxolimab. The receptors here all came from an adult with an advanced solid tumor such as melanoma, head and neck, liver or kidney cancer. Both conserved end residues are part of each CDR3. Fields, in order: D gene, clone size, V gene, J gene, CDR3 protein, CDR3 DNA. The D gene is left open where the match is weak. For some rows the clone size is stated as once, few or many, or as a class when expanded; others skip it.

.,.,TRBV5-5,TRBJ2-3,CASSLEVGWDTQYF,TGTGCCAGCAGCTTGGAGGTGGGATGGGATACGCAGTATTTT
TRBD1,.,TRBV2,TRBJ1-2,CASGDSFNYGYTF,TGTGCCAGCGGGGACAGCTTCAACTATGGCTACACCTTC
TRBD1,.,TRBV10-3,TRBJ1-1,CAISERQGMNTEAFF,TGTGCCATCAGTGAGAGACAGGGTATGAACACTGAAGCTTTCTTT
.,.,TRBV25-1,TRBJ2-7,CASGGGNEQYF,TGTGCCAGCGGAGGGGGCAACGAGCAGTACTTC
TRBD1,.,TRBV11-2,TRBJ2-5,CASSPRQGETQYF,TGTGCCAGCAGTCCCAGACAGGGAGAGACCCAGTACTTC
.,.,TRBV4-1,TRBJ2-5,CASSQPLGETQYF,TGCGCCAGCAGCCAACCATTAGGGGAGACCCAGTACTTC
TRBD2,few,TRBV6-4,TRBJ2-2,CASSDSGGATGELFF,TGTGCCAGCAGTGACAGCGGGGGGGCCACCGGGGAGCTGTTTTTT
TRBD1,once,TRBV7-9,TRBJ1-4,CASSHVNEGAIGEKLFF,TGTGCCAGCAGCCATGTCAACGAGGGGGCCATCGGCGAAAAACTGTTTTTT
TRBD1,.,TRBV19,TRBJ2-7,CASSTGGVYEQYF,TGTGCCAGTAGTACAGGGGGAGTCTACGAGCAGTACTTC
TRBD2,.,TRBV19,TRBJ2-2,CASGQLAGRIRNTGELFF,TGTGCCAGCGGACAACTAGCGGGGAGGATCCGGAACACCGGGGAGCTGTTTTTT
TRBD2,.,TRBV7-9,TRBJ2-1,CASSLGLAGYNEQFF,TGTGCCAGCAGCCTCGGACTAGCGGGTTACAATGAGCAGTTCTTC
.,.,TRBV23-1,TRBJ2-6,CASSLPPVSGANVLTF,TGCGCCAGCAGTCTCCCCCCTGTGTCCGGGGCCAACGTCCTGACTTTC
TRBD2,.,TRBV11-2,TRBJ2-3,CASSFGRGGTDTQYF,TGTGCCAGCAGCTTTGGACGGGGGGGCACAGATACGCAGTATTTT
TRBD1,.,TRBV19,TRBJ2-1,CASSIVPGQGGFYNEQFF,TGTGCCAGTAGTATCGTACCGGGACAGGGTGGCTTCTACAATGAGCAGTTCTTC
.,.,TRBV7-7,TRBJ2-2,CASSLASGRGGELFF,TGTGCCAGCAGCTTAGCCTCAGGGAGAGGCGGGGAGCTGTTTTTT
.,.,TRBV2,TRBJ2-2,CASSETDAGELFF,TGTGCCAGCAGTGAGACGGACGCCGGGGAGCTGTTTTTT
TRBD2,.,TRBV7-9,TRBJ2-7,CASSSGGPNEQYF,TGTGCCAGCAGCTCGGGGGGGCCGAACGAGCAGTACTTC
.,.,TRBV7-9,TRBJ1-1,CASNIQNTEAFF,TGTGCCAGCAATATCCAGAACACTGAAGCTTTCTTT
.,.,TRBV7-9,TRBJ2-7,CASSLQGGGDEQYF,TGTGCCAGCAGCTTACAGGGTGGGGGTGACGAGCAGTACTTC
.,.,TRBV7-2,TRBJ2-7,CASRQGPGIDLYEQYF,TGTGCCAGCCGCCAGGGACCTGGTATCGATCTCTACGAGCAGTACTTC
TRBD1,.,TRBV27,TRBJ1-2,CASSWTGSNYGYTF,TGTGCCAGCAGTTGGACAGGGAGTAACTATGGCTACACCTTC
.,.,TRBV27,TRBJ2-7,CASSYEEEQYF,TGTGCCAGCAGTTATGAGGAGGAGCAGTACTTC
.,.,TRBV5-1,TRBJ1-2,CASSLAGAFYGYTF,TGCGCCAGCAGCTTGGCCGGGGCTTTCTATGGCTACACCTTC
.,.,TRBV10-3,TRBJ2-7,CAISGGTDLYEQYF,TGTGCCATCAGTGGGGGGACTGATCTCTACGAGCAGTACTTC
.,.,TRBV4-1,TRBJ1-1,CASSGGEGNTEAFF,TGCGCCAGCAGCGGGGGGGAGGGGAACACTGAAGCTTTCTTT
TRBD1,.,TRBV10-2,TRBJ1-1,CASSATTGSEAFF,TGCGCCAGCAGTGCAACGACAGGGTCTGAAGCTTTCTTT
TRBD1,.,TRBV6-5,TRBJ1-1,CASSYRRGQGTEAFF,TGTGCCAGCAGTTACAGGCGGGGACAGGGGACTGAAGCTTTCTTT
TRBD1,.,TRBV7-9,TRBJ1-1,CASSDTRQGAEAFF,TGTGCCAGCAGCGATACCAGACAGGGGGCCGAAGCTTTCTTT
.,.,TRBV4-1,TRBJ2-1,CASSRPVWRAPSYNEQFF,TGCGCCAGCAGCCGCCCCGTTTGGAGAGCCCCCTCCTACAATGAGCAGTTCTTC
.,.,TRBV15,TRBJ2-2,CATSRDRGNTGELFF,TGTGCCACCAGCAGAGACAGGGGAAACACCGGGGAGCTGTTTTTT
TRBD2,.,TRBV7-2,TRBJ2-1,CASSLGLGTSDYNEQFF,TGTGCCAGCAGCTTAGGTCTCGGGACTAGCGACTACAATGAGCAGTTCTTC
.,.,TRBV27,TRBJ1-1,CASSPAGGLPMNTEAFF,TGTGCCAGCAGTCCAGCCGGGGGGTTGCCCATGAACACTGAAGCTTTCTTT
.,.,TRBV2,TRBJ2-1,CASSDVGADEQFF,TGTGCCAGCAGTGATGTCGGGGCCGATGAGCAGTTCTTC
TRBD1,.,TRBV29-1,TRBJ1-4,CSVESGTGGINEKLFF,TGCAGCGTCGAAAGCGGTACAGGGGGGATAAATGAAAAACTGTTTTTT
TRBD1,once,TRBV11-2,TRBJ2-7,CASTPRGTGGYEQYF,TGTGCCAGCACCCCCAGGGGGACAGGGGGCTACGAGCAGTACTTC
.,.,TRBV2,TRBJ1-6,CASSEEGRGEFSPLHF,TGTGCCAGCAGTGAGGAGGGGAGAGGGGAGTTCTCACCCCTCCACTTT
TRBD1,.,TRBV5-1,TRBJ1-3,CASSLEGQISGNTIYF,TGCGCCAGCAGCTTAGAGGGACAGATCTCTGGAAACACCATATATTTT
.,.,TRBV15,TRBJ1-1,CATSAGIIGTEAFF,TGTGCCACCAGCGCCGGGATAATCGGCACTGAAGCTTTCTTT